The rows below give T cell receptor beta chains drawn from one sample of a study of CD8 T cells in Susac syndrome. TCRdb reprocessed the immunoSEQ multiplex PCR reads with MiXCR, giving one entry per CDR3 protein. The sample gives about 200,000 distinct CDR3 sequences, 95% of which show up once; approximately 0.08% is in the top ten. Sequenced sample: CD4+ T cells from PBMCs. These TCRs come from a human donor with multiple sclerosis. CDR3s include the opening cysteine and the closing phenylalanine or tryptophan. D genes are given only for firm matches. Some rows have no size entry. The others give once, few or many, or a class for an expanded clone.

clone_size,j_call,d_call,v_call,cdr3_aa,cdr3_nt
few,TRBJ2-1,-,TRBV20-1,CSARGHSSYNEQFF,TGCAGTGCTAGAGGGCACAGCTCCTACAATGAGCAGTTCTTC
-,TRBJ1-1,-,TRBV30,CAWSGGRRNTEAFF,TGTGCCTGGAGTGGAGGACGGCGGAACACTGAAGCTTTCTTT
few,TRBJ2-3,-,TRBV9,CASSVGDTQYF,TGTGCCAGCAGTGTTGGGGATACGCAGTATTTT
-,TRBJ2-1,-,TRBV30,CAWSAYNEQFF,TGTGCCTGGAGTGCTTACAATGAGCAGTTCTTC
-,TRBJ2-3,TRBD1,TRBV3-1,CASSQHGTGSTDTQYF,TGTGCCAGCAGCCAACACGGGACAGGGAGCACAGATACGCAGTATTTT
-,TRBJ1-1,-,TRBV23-1,CASSRAGYTEAFF,TGCGCCAGCAGTCGAGCAGGGTACACTGAAGCTTTCTTT
once,TRBJ1-5,TRBD1,TRBV20-1,CSAGVTGDNQPQHF,TGCAGTGCTGGAGTGACAGGGGATAATCAGCCCCAGCATTTT
-,TRBJ2-3,TRBD2,TRBV30,CAWSVPLAGRADTQYF,TGTGCCTGGAGTGTACCGCTAGCGGGGAGGGCAGATACGCAGTATTTT
-,TRBJ1-4,-,TRBV29-1,CSVGLNPNEKLFF,TGCAGCGTTGGACTCAACCCTAATGAAAAACTGTTTTTT
-,TRBJ2-1,-,TRBV5-4,CASSGGGSGDNEQFF,TGTGCCAGCAGCGGCGGTGGATCAGGGGACAATGAGCAGTTCTTC
-,TRBJ1-6,-,TRBV25-1,CASSESWQGKSPLHF,TGTGCCAGCAGTGAATCGTGGCAGGGTAAATCACCCCTCCACTTT
-,TRBJ2-1,-,TRBV4-1,CASSHPQDYPSSYNEQFF,TGCGCCAGCAGCCACCCCCAGGACTACCCGAGCTCCTACAATGAGCAGTTCTTC
-,TRBJ2-5,-,TRBV12-3/TRBV12-4,CASSLAGGRETQYF,TGTGCCAGCAGTTTAGCGGGGGGGCGAGAGACCCAGTACTTC
-,TRBJ2-1,-,TRBV7-9,CASSFPGNYNEQFF,TGTGCCAGCAGCTTTCCGGGGAATTACAATGAGCAGTTCTTC
-,TRBJ2-5,-,TRBV24-1,CAAYLGAGETQYF,TGTGCCGCGTACTTGGGAGCGGGAGAGACCCAGTACTTC
once,TRBJ2-5,-,TRBV9,CASSVGPAGRQETQYF,TGTGCCAGCAGCGTAGGCCCTGCGGGGCGGCAAGAGACCCAGTACTTC
-,TRBJ1-1,-,TRBV27,CASSSGKGGTEAFF,TGTGCCAGCAGTTCGGGGAAGGGAGGCACTGAAGCTTTCTTT
-,TRBJ2-3,-,TRBV7-9,CASSREGDTQYF,TGTGCCAGCAGCAGAGAAGGAGATACGCAGTATTTT
-,TRBJ2-3,-,TRBV18,CASSEFVITRISTDTQYF,TGTGCCAGCTCTGAATTTGTTATCACTCGAATAAGCACAGATACGCAGTATTTT
-,TRBJ1-6,TRBD1,TRBV9,CASSVLGQGNSPLHF,TGTGCCAGCAGCGTGTTGGGACAGGGGAATTCACCCCTCCACTTT
-,TRBJ2-2,-,TRBV27,CASPANTGELFF,TGTGCCAGCCCTGCGAACACCGGGGAGCTGTTTTTT
-,TRBJ1-1,-,TRBV20-1,CSARLNTEAFF,TGCAGTGCCAGACTGAACACTGAAGCTTTCTTT
once,TRBJ2-5,-,TRBV15,CATSRDPAPQETQYF,TGTGCCACCAGCAGAGATCCAGCCCCTCAAGAGACCCAGTACTTC
-,TRBJ2-7,TRBD2,TRBV20-1,CSALRGGYEQYF,TGCAGTGCCCTTCGGGGGGGCTACGAGCAGTACTTC
-,TRBJ2-2,TRBD1,TRBV30,CAWRGQGPATGELFF,TGTGCCTGGAGAGGACAGGGGCCGGCCACCGGGGAGCTGTTTTTT